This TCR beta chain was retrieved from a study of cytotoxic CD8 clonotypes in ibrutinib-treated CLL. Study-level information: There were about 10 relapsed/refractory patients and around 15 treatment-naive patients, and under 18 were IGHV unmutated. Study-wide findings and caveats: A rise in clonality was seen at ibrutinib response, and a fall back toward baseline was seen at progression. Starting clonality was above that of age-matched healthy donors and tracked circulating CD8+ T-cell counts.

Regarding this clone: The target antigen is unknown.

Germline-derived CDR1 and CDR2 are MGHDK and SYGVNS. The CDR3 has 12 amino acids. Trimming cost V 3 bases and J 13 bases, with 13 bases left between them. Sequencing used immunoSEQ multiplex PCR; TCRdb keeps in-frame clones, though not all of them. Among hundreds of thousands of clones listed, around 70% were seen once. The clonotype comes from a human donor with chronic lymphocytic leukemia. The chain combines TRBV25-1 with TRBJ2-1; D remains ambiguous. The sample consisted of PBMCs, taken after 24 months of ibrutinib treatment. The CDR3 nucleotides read TGTGCCAGCAGTGATAAGGCCCTTGTTCAGTTCTTC. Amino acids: CASSDKALVQFF.